This T cell receptor beta chain was captured by sequencing in a study of sequential checkpoint blockade in melanoma (dated by TCRdb to between 2019 and 2020). As for the study more broadly: Patients were randomized 1:1 to first-line nivolumab followed by ipilimumab (arm A) or ipilimumab followed by nivolumab (arm B). Both trial sequences were followed by maintenance nivolumab. DNA from about 90 melanoma tumor samples collected before treatment underwent TCRbeta immunosequencing. For approximately 20 patients, matched tumor biopsies were taken both before treatment and at week 13, after single-agent nivolumab (arm A) or ipilimumab (arm B). The same lesion was the source of approximately 79% of the matched pre- and post-treatment tumor biopsy pairs.

The CDR1 and CDR2 encoded by the germline V gene are KGHSH and LQKENI. The CDR3, from cysteine to phenylalanine, totals 13 residues. The only DNA kept is the CDR3, 39 bases in frame from the first base. V and J lose 3 bases and 8 bases, and a span of 13 bases separates them. The immunoSEQ Assay was used to immunosequence TCRbeta CDR3 regions from genomic DNA. Prior to high-throughput sequencing, genomic DNA was amplified by bias-controlled multiplex PCR. In the source study's methods: To quantify the absolute abundance of each unique TCRbeta CDR3 region, the sequences were collapsed and filtered. Clonality was defined as 1 minus Pielou's evenness and was calculated using productive rearrangements only. Tumor T-cell fraction was computed by normalizing TCRbeta template counts to usable DNA, estimated from several housekeeping genes. A previously published method was used to identify clones whose frequencies were significantly greater in on-treatment samples than in baseline samples. The source is immuneACCESS, and TCRdb retained only in-frame sequences with V and J called. Part of the clones is not carried over; for the studies checked, unresolved V genes explain less than half of this, and the remainder is unexplained. V and J calls and clone size are those listed in that table; D and trimming were worked out from the DNA. This sample has several thousand clones in its table, and about 20% of those were observed once. The ten most abundant clones make up roughly 10% of the sample.

For this clone: Its antigen is still unknown. No clone much larger than this one lies a single base away; base qualities are absent.

Explained via the paper, the treatment or condition label denotes: randomized to nivolumab then ipilimumab (arm A) or the reverse (arm B). None of the trial patients had been given prior DNA-damaging chemotherapy. Samples were obtained from patients with melanoma enrolled in CheckMate 064, a randomized, open-label phase II trial of sequential checkpoint blockade. Genomic DNA from formalin-fixed paraffin-embedded (FFPE) tissue samples was used for tumor TCR sequencing. Overall study results and their limits: Patients with increases in tumor T-cell fraction and clonality by week 13 were approximately 30 times more likely to achieve clinical benefit. Among patients in the nivolumab-first arm (arm A), tumor TIL clonality before treatment was associated with response (P = .04). Within-arm analyses of tumor T-cell fraction were limited by small sample sizes and reduced statistical power. The model for predicting response that combines TCR metrics with mutation burden needs to be validated in larger, independent patient cohorts. Tumor T-cell fraction and clonality were found to correlate with PD-L1 staining and CD8+ T-cell counts but not with mutational load.

The receptor comes from a human donor with melanoma. The input for sequencing was tumor tissue (inferred from file names), taken from a patient given nivolumab and ipilimumab in sequence. Recombination linked TRBV18 to TRBJ1-2, with the D gene too uncertain to name. The CDR3 protein: CASSPAGREGYTF. The nucleotide sequence reads TGTGCCAGCTCACCTGCCGGGAGAGAGGGCTACACCTTC.